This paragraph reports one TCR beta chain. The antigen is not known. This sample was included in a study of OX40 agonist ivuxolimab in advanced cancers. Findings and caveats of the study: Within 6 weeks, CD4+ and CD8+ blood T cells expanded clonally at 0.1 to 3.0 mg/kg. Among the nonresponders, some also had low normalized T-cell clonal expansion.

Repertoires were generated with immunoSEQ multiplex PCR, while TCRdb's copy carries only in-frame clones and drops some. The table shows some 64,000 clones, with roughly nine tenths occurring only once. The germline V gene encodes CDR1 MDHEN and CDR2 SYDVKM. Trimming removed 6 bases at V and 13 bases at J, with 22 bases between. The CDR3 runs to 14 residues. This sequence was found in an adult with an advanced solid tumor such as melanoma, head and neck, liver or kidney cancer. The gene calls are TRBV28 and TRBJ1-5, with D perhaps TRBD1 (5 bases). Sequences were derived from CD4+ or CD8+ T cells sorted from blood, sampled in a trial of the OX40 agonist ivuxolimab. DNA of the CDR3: TGTGCCAGCAGCAAGAATCAGGGTCCGGGTGTACAGCATTTT. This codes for CASSKNQGPGVQHF.